This T cell receptor beta chain was recovered during a study of blood T cell repertoires in COVID-19. V lost 2 bases to trimming and J lost 7 bases; unmatched junction nucleotides: 1. Germline V gene data show CDR1 as SNHLY and CDR2 as FYNNEI. CDR3 size: 14 residues. Produced via immunoSEQ multiplex PCR; TCRdb's table is partial and in-frame only. This table holds under 250,000 clones, about 83% found once. The chain carries TRBV2 and TRBJ2-3; 12 bases are shared with TRBD2. Sequenced material: peripheral blood. The clonotype originates from a man older than 75 with acute or convalescent COVID-19. In nucleotides, the CDR3 is TGTGCCAGCAGTGAAACTAGCGGGGGGAATACGCAGTATTTT. Encoded protein: CASSETSGGNTQYF.